Here is one T cell receptor (beta chain) with its context. What it binds is unknown. The germline V gene encodes CDR1 SEHNR and CDR2 FQNEAQ (reference sequence). The CDR3 spans 14 residues. The data were taken from a study of monozygotic twins with inflammatory bowel disease. Study results and limitations: The data did not back a single strong IBD-associated clonotype or signal.

TCRdb reanalyzed the 5' RACE reads, giving one entry per CDR3 protein sequence and no DNA. Its table records 210,000 or so distinct CDR3 sequences. This chain uses TRBV7-9 with TRBJ2-1. The sequenced sample consisted of blood. This receptor was identified in a human donor with ulcerative colitis or Crohn's disease, or a healthy co-twin of an affected twin (not recorded which). The CDR3 spells CASSLARNRNEQFF.